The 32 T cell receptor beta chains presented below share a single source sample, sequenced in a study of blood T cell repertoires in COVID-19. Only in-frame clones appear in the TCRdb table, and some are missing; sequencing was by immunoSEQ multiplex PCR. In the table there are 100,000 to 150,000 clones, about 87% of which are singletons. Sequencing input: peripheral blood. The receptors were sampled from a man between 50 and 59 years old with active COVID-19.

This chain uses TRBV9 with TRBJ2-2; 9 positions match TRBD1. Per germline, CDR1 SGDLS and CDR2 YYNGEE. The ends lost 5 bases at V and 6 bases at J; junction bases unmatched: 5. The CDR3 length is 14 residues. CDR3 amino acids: CASSTWDRAGELFF. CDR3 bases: TGTGCCAGCAGTACTTGGGACAGGGCCGGGGAGCTGTTTTTT.

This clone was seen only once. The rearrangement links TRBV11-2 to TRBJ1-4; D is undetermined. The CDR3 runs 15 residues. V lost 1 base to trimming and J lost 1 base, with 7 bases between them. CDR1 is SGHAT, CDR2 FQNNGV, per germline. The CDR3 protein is CASSLVQLTNEKLFF. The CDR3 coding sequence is TGTGCCAGCAGCTTAGTCCAGTTAACTAATGAAAAACTGTTTTTT. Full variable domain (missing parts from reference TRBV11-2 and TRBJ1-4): EAGVAQSPRYKIIEKRQSVAFWCNPISGHATLYWYQQILGQGPKLLIQFQNNGVVDDSQLPKDRFSAERLKGVDSTLKIQPAKLEDSAVYLCASSLVQLTNEKLFFGSGTQLSVL.

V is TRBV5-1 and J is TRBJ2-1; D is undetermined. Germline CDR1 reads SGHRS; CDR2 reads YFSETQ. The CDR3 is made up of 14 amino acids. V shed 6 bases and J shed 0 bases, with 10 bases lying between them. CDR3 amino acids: CASTPPSSYNEQFF. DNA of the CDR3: TGCGCCAGCACCCCCCCGAGCTCCTACAATGAGCAGTTCTTC.

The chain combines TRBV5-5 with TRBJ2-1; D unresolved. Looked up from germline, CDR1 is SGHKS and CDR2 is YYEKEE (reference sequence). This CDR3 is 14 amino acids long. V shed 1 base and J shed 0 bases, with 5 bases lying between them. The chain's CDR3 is CASSLTSSYNEQFF. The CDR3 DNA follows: TGTGCCAGCAGCTTGACGAGCTCCTACAATGAGCAGTTCTTC.

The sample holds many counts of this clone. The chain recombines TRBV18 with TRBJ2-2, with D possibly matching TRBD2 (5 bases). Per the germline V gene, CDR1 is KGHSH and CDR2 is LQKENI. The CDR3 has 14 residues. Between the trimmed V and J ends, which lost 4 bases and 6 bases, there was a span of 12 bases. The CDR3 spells CASSHSTSSGELFF. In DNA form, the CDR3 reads TGTGCCAGCTCACACTCCACTAGTTCCGGGGAGCTGTTTTTT. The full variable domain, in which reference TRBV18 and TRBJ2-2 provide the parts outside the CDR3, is NAGVMQNPRHLVRRRGQEARLRCSPMKGHSHVYWYRQLPEEGLKFMVYLQKENIIDESGMPKERFSAEFPKEGPSILRIQQVVRGDSAAYFCASSHSTSSGELFFGEGSRLTVL.

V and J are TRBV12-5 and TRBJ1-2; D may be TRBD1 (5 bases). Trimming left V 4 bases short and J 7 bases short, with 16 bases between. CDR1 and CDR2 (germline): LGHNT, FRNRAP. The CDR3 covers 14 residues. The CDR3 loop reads CASGWGGSSGGYTF. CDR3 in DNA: TGTGCTAGTGGTTGGGGGGGGAGTTCGGGTGGCTACACCTTC. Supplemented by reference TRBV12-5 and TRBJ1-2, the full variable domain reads DARVTQTPRHKVTEMGQEVTMRCQPILGHNTVFWYRQTMMQGLELLAYFRNRAPLDDSGMPKDRFSAEMPDATLATLKIQPSEPRDSAVYFCASGWGGSSGGYTFGSGTRLTVV.

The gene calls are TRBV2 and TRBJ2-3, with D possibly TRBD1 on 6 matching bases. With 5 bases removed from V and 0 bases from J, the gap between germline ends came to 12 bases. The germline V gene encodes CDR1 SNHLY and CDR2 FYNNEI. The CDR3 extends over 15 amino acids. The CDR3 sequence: CASSPDRYSTDTQYF. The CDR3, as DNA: TGTGCCAGCAGTCCGGACAGATATAGCACAGATACGCAGTATTTT.

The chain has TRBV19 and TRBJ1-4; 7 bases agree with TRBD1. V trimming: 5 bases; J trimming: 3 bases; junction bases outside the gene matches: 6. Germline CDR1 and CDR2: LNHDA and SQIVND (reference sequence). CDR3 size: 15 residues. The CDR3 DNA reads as TGTGCCAGTAGTGCTCGACAGGGACCTAATGAAAAACTGTTTTTT. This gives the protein CASSARQGPNEKLFF.

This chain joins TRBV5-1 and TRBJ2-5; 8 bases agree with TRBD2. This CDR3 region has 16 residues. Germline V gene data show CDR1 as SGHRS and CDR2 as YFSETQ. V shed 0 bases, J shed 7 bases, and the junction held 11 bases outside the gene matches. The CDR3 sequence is CASSLGGSGDAWTQYF. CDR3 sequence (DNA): TGCGCCAGCAGCTTGGGGGGTAGCGGGGACGCATGGACCCAGTACTTC.

The CDR3 is CASSEWDREAFF. CDR3 coding DNA: TGTGCCAGCAGTGAATGGGACAGGGAAGCTTTCTTT. The J gene is TRBJ1-1, the V gene TRBV2, with 8 bases matching TRBD1. Looked up from germline, CDR1 is SNHLY and CDR2 is FYNNEI. The CDR3 length is 12 residues. V gave up 2 bases and J gave up 8 bases; unmatched junction bases: 1. The variable domain in full, completed from reference TRBV2 and TRBJ1-1, reads EPEVTQTPSHQVTQMGQEVILRCVPISNHLYFYWYRQILGQKVEFLVSFYNNEISEKSEIFDDQFSVERPDGSNFTLKIRSTKLEDSAMYFCASSEWDREAFFGQGTRLTVV.

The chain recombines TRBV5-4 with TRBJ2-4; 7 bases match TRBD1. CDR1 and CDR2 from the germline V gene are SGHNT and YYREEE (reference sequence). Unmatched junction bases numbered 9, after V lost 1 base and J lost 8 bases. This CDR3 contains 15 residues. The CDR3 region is CASSLSSAGTDIQYF. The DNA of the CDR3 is TGTGCCAGCAGCTTGTCGTCGGCAGGGACAGACATTCAGTACTTC.

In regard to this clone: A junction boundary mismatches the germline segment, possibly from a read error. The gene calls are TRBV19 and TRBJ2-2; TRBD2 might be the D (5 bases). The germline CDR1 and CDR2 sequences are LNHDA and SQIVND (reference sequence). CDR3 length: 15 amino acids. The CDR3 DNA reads TGTGCCAGTAGTATAATCCTATGGAGCGACGGGGAACTGTTTTTT. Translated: CASSIILWSDGELFF. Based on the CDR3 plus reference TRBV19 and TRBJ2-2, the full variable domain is DGGITQSPKYLFRKEGQNVTLSCEQNLNHDAMYWYRQDPGQGLRLIYYSQIVNDFQKGDIAEGYSVSREKKESFPLTVTSAQKNPTAFYLCASSIILWSDGELFFGEGSRLTVL.

CDR3 nucleotides: TGTGCCAGCAGTTTCGACAGTAAGAACACTGAAGCTTTCTTT. Protein product: CASSFDSKNTEAFF. This sequence joins TRBV2 and TRBJ1-1; possibly TRBD1 for D (5 bases). The ends were cut back, 5 bases at V and 1 base at J, with 11 bases in the middle. This CDR3 has 14 residues. Germline V gene lookup returns CDR1 SNHLY and CDR2 FYNNEI.

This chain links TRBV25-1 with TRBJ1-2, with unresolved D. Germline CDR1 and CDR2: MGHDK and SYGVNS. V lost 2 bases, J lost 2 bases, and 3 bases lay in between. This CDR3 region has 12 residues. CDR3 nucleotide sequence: TGTGCCAGCAGTGAACCGAACTATGGCTACACCTTC. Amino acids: CASSEPNYGYTF.

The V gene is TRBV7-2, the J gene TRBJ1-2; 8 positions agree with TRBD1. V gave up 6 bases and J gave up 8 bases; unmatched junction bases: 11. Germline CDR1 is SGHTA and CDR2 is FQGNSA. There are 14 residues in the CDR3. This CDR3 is CASSDRGQGRGYTF. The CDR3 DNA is TGTGCCAGCAGTGACCGTGGACAGGGACGGGGCTACACCTTC. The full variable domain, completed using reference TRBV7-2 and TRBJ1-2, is GAGVSQSPSNKVTEKGKDVELRCDPISGHTALYWYRQSLGQGLEFLIYFQGNSAPDKSGLPSDRFSAERTGGSVSTLTIQRTQQEDSAVYLCASSDRGQGRGYTFGSGTRLTVV.

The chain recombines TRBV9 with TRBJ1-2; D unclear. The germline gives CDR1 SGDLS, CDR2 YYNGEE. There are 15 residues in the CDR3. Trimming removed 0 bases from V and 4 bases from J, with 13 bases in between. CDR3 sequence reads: CASSVDEAPLYGYTF. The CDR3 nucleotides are TGTGCCAGCAGCGTAGATGAGGCCCCCCTCTATGGCTACACCTTC.

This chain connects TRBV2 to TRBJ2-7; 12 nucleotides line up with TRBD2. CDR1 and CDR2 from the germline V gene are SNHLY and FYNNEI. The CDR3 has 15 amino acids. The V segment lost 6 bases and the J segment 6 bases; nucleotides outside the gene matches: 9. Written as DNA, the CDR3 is TGTGCCAGCAGACAACTAGCGGGGGGCCGGAGCGAGCAGTACTTC. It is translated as CASRQLAGGRSEQYF.

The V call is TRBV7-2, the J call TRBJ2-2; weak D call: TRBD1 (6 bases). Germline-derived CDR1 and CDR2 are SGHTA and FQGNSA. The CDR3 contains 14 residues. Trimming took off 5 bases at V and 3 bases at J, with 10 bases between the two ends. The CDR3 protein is CASSVDRYTGELFF. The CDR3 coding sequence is TGTGCCAGCAGCGTTGACAGGTACACCGGGGAGCTGTTTTTT.

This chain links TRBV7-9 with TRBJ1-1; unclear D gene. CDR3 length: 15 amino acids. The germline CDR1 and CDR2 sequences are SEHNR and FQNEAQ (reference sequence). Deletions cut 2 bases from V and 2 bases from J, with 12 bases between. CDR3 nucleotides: TGTGCCAGCAGCTTAAATCTGGCCCCCAACACTGAAGCTTTCTTT. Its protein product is CASSLNLAPNTEAFF.

The CDR3, as DNA: TGTGCCAGCAGCAAAGCGAGGGAGGACTCGAACACTGAAGCTTTCTTT. The encoded protein is CASSKAREDSNTEAFF. This chain uses TRBV21-1 with TRBJ1-1. TRBV21-1 is deemed a pseudogene. The CDR3 length is 16 residues.

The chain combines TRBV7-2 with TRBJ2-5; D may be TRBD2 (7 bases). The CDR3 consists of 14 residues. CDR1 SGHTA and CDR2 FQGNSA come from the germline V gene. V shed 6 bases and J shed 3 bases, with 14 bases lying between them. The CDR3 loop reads CASREGGLKETQYF. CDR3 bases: TGTGCCAGCAGGGAGGGGGGGTTAAAAGAGACCCAGTACTTC.

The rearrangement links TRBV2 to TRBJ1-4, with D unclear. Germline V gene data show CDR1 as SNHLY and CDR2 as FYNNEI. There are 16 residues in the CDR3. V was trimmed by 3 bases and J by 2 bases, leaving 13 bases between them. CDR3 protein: CASSDDGSWTNEKLFF. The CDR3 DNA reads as TGTGCCAGCAGTGATGATGGCTCCTGGACTAATGAAAAACTGTTTTTT.

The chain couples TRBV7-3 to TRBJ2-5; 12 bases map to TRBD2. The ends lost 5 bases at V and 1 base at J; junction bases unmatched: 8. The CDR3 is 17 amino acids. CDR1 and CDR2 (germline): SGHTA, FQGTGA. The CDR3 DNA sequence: TGTGCCAGCAGCACCTACCGACTAGCGGGGGTCCAAGAGACCCAGTACTTC. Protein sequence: CASSTYRLAGVQETQYF.

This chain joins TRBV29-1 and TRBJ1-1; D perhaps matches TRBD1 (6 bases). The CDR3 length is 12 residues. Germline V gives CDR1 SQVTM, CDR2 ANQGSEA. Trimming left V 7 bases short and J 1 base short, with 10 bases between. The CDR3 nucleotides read TGCAGCGCCAGGACAGCGAACACTGAAGCTTTCTTT. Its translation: CSARTANTEAFF.

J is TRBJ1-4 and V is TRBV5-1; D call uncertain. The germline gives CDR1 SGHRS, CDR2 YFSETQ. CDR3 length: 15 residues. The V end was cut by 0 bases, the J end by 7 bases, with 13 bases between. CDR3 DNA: TGCGCCAGCAGCTTGGACGGGGAGTTAGCTGAAAAACTGTTTTTT. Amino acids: CASSLDGELAEKLFF.

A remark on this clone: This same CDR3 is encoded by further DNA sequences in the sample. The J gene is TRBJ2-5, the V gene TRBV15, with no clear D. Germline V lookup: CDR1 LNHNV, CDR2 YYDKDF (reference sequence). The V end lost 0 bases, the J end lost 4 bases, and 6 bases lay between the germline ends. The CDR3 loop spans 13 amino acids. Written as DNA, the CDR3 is TGTGCCACCAGCAGAGATCGGAGAGAGACCCAGTACTTC. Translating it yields CATSRDRRETQYF.

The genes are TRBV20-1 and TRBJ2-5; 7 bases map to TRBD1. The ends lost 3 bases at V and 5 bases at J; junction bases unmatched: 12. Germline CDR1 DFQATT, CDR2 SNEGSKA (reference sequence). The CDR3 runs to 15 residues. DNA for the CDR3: TGCAGTGCTAGTGCGTACGACAGGGTCCCTGAGACCCAGTACTTC. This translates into CSASAYDRVPETQYF.

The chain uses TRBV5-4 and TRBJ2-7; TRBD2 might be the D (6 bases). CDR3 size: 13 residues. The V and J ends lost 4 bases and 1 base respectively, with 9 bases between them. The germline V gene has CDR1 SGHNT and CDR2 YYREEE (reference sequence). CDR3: CASSPGLSYEQYF. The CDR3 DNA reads TGTGCCAGCAGCCCGGGACTTTCCTACGAGCAGTACTTC.

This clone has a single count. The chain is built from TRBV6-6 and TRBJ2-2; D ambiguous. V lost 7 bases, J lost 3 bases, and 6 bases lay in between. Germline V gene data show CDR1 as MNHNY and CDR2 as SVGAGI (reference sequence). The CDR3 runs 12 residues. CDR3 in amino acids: CASNRYTGELFF. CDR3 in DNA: TGTGCCAGCAACAGATACACCGGGGAGCTGTTTTTT.

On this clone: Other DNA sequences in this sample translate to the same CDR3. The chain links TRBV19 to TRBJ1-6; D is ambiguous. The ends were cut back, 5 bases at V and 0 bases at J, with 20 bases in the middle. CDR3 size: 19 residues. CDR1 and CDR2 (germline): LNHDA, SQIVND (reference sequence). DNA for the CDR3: TGTGCCAGTAGTTTCCGCCCGGGTATCGGGAGCTCCTATAATTCACCCCTCCACTTT. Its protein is CASSFRPGIGSSYNSPLHF.

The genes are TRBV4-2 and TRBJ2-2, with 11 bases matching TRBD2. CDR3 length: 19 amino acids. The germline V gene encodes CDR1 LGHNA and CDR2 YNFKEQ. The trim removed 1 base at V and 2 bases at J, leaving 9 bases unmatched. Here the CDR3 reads CASSQVVGLAAVNTGELFF. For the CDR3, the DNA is TGTGCCAGCAGCCAAGTCGTGGGACTAGCGGCGGTTAACACCGGGGAGCTGTTTTTT.

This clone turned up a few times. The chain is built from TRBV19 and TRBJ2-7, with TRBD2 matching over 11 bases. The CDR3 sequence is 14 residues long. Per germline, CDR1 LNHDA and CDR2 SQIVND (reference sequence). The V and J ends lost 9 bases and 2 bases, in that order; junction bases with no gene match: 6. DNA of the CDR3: TGTGCCAGCAGCCTAGCGGGGGGACCCTACGAGCAGTACTTC. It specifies CASSLAGGPYEQYF.